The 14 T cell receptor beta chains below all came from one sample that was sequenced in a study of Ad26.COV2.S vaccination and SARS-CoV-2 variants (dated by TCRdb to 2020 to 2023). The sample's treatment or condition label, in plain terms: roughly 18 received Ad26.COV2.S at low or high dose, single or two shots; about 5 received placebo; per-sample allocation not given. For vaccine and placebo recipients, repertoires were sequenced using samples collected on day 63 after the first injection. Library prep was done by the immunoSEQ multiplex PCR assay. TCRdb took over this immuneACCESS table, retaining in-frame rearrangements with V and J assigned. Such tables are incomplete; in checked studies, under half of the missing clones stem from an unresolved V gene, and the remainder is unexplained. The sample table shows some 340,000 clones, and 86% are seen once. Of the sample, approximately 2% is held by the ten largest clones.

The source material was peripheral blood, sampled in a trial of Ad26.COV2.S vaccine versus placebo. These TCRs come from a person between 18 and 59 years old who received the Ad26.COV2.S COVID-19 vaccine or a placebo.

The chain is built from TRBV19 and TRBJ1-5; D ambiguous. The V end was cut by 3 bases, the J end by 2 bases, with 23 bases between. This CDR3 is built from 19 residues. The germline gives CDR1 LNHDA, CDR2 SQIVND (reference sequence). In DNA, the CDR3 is TGTGCCAGTAGTATCATAACTTGGGGAAACTTGGGCGGCAATCAGCCCCAGCATTTT. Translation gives CASSIITWGNLGGNQPQHF.

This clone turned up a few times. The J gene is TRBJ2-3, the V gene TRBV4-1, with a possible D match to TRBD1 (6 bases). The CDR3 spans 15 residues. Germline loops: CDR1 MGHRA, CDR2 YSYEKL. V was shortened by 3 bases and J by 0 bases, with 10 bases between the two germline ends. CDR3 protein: CASSQWTASTDTQYF. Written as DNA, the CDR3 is TGCGCCAGCAGCCAGTGGACAGCTAGCACAGATACGCAGTATTTT.

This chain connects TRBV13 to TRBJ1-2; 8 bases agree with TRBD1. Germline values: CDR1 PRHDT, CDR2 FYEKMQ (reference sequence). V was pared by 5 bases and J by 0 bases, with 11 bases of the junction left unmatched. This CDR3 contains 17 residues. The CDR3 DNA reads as TGTGCCAGCAGCCGCACAGGGGGTTTAACCTCTAACTATGGCTACACCTTC. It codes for CASSRTGGLTSNYGYTF.

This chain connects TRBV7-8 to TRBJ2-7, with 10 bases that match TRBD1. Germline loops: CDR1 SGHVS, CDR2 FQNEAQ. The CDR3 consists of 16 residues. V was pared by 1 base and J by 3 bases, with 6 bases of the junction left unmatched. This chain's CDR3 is CASSLVVTGGGYEQYF. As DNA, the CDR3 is TGTGCCAGCAGCTTAGTTGTGACAGGGGGCGGCTACGAGCAGTACTTC. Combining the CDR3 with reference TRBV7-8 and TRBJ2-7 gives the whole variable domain GAGVSQSPRYKVAKRGQDVALRCDPISGHVSLFWYQQALGQGPEFLTYFQNEAQLDKSGLPSDRFFAERPEGSVSTLKIQRTQQEDSAVYLCASSLVVTGGGYEQYFGPGTRLTVT.

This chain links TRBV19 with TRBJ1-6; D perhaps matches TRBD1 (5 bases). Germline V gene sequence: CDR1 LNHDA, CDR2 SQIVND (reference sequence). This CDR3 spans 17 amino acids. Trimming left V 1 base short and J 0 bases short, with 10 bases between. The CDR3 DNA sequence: TGTGCCAGTAGTATAGGGCGAACAGGCTCCTATAATTCACCCCTCCACTTT. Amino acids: CASSIGRTGSYNSPLHF. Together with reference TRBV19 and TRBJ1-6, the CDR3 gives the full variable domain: DGGITQSPKYLFRKEGQNVTLSCEQNLNHDAMYWYRQDPGQGLRLIYYSQIVNDFQKGDIAEGYSVSREKKESFPLTVTSAQKNPTAFYLCASSIGRTGSYNSPLHFGNGTRLTVT.

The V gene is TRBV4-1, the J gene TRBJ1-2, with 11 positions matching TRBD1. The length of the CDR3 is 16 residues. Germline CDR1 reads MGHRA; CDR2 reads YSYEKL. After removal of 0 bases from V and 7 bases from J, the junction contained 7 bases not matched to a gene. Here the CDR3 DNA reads TGCGCCAGCAGCCAAGATCGGACAGGGGGCGATAGTGGCTACACCTTC. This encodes CASSQDRTGGDSGYTF.

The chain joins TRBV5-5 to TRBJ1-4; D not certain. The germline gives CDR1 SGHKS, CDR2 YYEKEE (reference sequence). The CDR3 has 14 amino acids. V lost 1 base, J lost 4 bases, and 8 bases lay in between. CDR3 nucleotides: TGTGCCAGCAGCTTGACCTGGCTTAATGAAAAACTGTTTTTT. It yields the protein CASSLTWLNEKLFF.

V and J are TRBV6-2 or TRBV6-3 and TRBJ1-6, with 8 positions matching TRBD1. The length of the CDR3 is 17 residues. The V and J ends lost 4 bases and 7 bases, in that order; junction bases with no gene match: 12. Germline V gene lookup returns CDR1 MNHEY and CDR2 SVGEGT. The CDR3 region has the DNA TGTGCCAGCAGTTCCGGACAGGGTCTAGCGGGGAATTCACCCCTCCACTTT. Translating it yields CASSSGQGLAGNSPLHF.

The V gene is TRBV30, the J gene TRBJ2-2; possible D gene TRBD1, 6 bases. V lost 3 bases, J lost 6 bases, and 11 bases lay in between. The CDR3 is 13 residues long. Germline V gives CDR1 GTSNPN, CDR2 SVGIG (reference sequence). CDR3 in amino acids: CAWRLQGSGELFF. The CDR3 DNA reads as TGTGCCTGGAGACTACAGGGATCCGGGGAGCTGTTTTTT.

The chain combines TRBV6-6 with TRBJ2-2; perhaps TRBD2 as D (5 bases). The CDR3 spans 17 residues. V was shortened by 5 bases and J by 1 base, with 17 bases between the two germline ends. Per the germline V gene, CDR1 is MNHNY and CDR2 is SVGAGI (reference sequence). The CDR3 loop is CASSQPTGVGNTGELFF. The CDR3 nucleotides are TGTGCCAGCAGTCAACCCACCGGGGTCGGGAACACCGGGGAGCTGTTTTTT.

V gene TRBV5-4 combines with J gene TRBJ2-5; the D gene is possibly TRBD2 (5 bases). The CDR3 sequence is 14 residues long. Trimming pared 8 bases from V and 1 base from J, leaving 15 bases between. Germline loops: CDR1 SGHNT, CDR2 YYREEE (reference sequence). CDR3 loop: CASRENSRQETQYF. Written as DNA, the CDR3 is TGTGCCAGTCGGGAAAACAGCCGCCAAGAGACCCAGTACTTC.

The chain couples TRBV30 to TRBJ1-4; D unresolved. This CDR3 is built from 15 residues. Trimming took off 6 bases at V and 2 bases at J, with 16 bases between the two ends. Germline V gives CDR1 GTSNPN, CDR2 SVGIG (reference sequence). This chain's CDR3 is CACLYSEFTNEKLFF. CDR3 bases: TGTGCCTGCCTTTATTCAGAGTTTACTAATGAAAAACTGTTTTTT.

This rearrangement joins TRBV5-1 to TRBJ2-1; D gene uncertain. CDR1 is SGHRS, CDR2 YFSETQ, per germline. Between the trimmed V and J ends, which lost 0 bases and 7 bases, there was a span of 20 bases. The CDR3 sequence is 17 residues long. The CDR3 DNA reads TGCGCCAGCAGCTTGGATCGTGCAGTCGATCTTTTGAATGAGCAGTTCTTC. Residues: CASSLDRAVDLLNEQFF.

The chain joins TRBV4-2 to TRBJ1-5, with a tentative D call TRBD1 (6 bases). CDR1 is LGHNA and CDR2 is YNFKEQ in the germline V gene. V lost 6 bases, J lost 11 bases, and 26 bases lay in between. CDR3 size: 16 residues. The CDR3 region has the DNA TGTGCCAGCAGACGCCAGGGGTTTTCAACCCCCCTAGCCCAGCATTTT. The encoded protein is CASRRQGFSTPLAQHF.